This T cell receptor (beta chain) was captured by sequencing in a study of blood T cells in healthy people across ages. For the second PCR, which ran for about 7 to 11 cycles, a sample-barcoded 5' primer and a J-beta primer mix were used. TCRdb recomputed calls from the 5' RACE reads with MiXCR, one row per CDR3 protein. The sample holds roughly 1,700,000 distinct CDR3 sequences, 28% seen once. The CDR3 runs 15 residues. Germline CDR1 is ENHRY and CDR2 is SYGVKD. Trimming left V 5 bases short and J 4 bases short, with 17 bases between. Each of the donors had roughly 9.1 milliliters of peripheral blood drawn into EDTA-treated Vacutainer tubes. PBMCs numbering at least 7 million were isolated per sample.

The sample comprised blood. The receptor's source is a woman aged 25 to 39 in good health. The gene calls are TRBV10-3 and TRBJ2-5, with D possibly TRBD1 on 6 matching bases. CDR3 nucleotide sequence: TGTGCCATCAGTCCAAGGGGGATTCTGGGAGAGACCCAGTACTTC. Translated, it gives CAISPRGILGETQYF.